A selection of T cell receptor beta chains follows, all from one sample in a study of sequential checkpoint blockade in melanoma. Sequencing used immunoSEQ multiplex PCR; TCRdb keeps in-frame clones, though not all of them. This table has approximately 15,000 clones, roughly 71% appearing once. The sequences come from CD8+ T cells sorted from blood (inferred from file names), collected from a patient given nivolumab and ipilimumab in sequence. These receptors were collected from a human donor with melanoma. Both conserved end residues are part of each CDR3. A D gene is named only where the DNA matches it firmly. The listing skips clone size in some rows; elsewhere it reads once, few, many or a size class.

D gene	V gene	clone size	J gene	CDR3 protein	CDR3 DNA
NA	TRBV7-9	NA	TRBJ2-1	CASSSSGYNEQFF	TGTGCCAGCAGCTCCTCGGGGTACAATGAGCAGTTCTTC
TRBD2	TRBV9	NA	TRBJ2-3	CASSAGAGDTDTQYF	TGTGCCAGCAGCGCTGGAGCGGGGGACACAGATACGCAGTATTTT
TRBD1	TRBV16	NA	TRBJ1-1	CASSQSGGRQGAFF	TGTGCCAGCAGCCAATCGGGGGGGAGACAGGGGGCTTTCTTT
NA	TRBV4-1	NA	TRBJ1-2	CASSQEGLSTGTNYGYTF	TGCGCCAGCAGCCAAGAGGGGCTAAGTACAGGGACCAACTATGGCTACACCTTC
TRBD2	TRBV9	few	TRBJ2-5	CASSVFSGETQETQYF	TGTGCCAGCAGCGTCTTCAGCGGGGAGACTCAAGAGACCCAGTACTTC
TRBD1	TRBV2	NA	TRBJ2-7	CASPRRDRPIEQYF	TGTGCCAGCCCCCGCCGGGACAGACCTATCGAGCAGTACTTC
NA	TRBV7-9	NA	TRBJ2-5	CASSPSGAKETQYF	TGTGCCAGCAGCCCCAGCGGCGCCAAAGAGACCCAGTACTTC
NA	TRBV7-3	NA	TRBJ2-1	CASSITGNEQFF	TGTGCCAGCAGCATTACGGGCAATGAGCAGTTCTTC
NA	TRBV6-6	NA	TRBJ2-2	CASSYLPPDRPGELFF	TGTGCCAGCAGTTACCTCCCCCCCGACAGGCCCGGGGAGCTGTTTTTT
NA	TRBV11-1	NA	TRBJ2-7	CASRTAYSYEQYF	TGTGCCAGCCGAACAGCCTACTCCTACGAGCAGTACTTC
NA	TRBV11-2	NA	TRBJ2-5	CASSDDWSGETQYF	TGTGCCAGCAGCGATGACTGGAGCGGGGAGACCCAGTACTTC
TRBD2	TRBV9	NA	TRBJ2-7	CASSVLAGNEQYF	TGTGCCAGCAGCGTACTAGCGGGAAATGAGCAGTACTTC
NA	TRBV9	NA	TRBJ1-2	CASSVGEYYGYTF	TGTGCCAGCAGCGTGGGAGAGTACTATGGCTACACCTTC
TRBD1	TRBV19	few	TRBJ2-1	CASNDGEYRGEQFF	TGTGCCAGTAACGATGGGGAATACAGGGGTGAGCAGTTCTTC
NA	TRBV11-2	NA	TRBJ2-7	CASSLPFRGEQYF	TGTGCCAGCAGCTTACCATTCCGAGGCGAGCAGTACTTC
TRBD2	TRBV6-6	few	TRBJ2-1	CASSYGTSGYNEQFF	TGTGCCAGCAGCTACGGGACTAGCGGCTACAATGAGCAGTTCTTC
NA	TRBV30	NA	TRBJ1-6	CAWSREGNSPLHF	TGTGCCTGGAGTAGGGAGGGAAATTCACCCCTCCACTTT
TRBD1	TRBV5-4	NA	TRBJ2-7	CASSPGTGKSYEQYF	TGTGCCAGCAGCCCCGGGACAGGGAAGTCCTACGAGCAGTACTTC
NA	TRBV4-1	few	TRBJ2-5	CASSQGQGLETQYF	TGCGCCAGCAGCCAAGGGCAGGGGCTAGAGACCCAGTACTTC
TRBD2	TRBV5-1	NA	TRBJ2-2	CASSPRAGGPGTGELFF	TGCGCCAGCAGCCCAAGAGCGGGAGGGCCGGGCACCGGGGAGCTGTTTTTT
TRBD1	TRBV13	few	TRBJ2-5	CASSGGQGARETQYF	TGTGCCAGCAGCGGCGGACAGGGGGCTCGGGAGACCCAGTACTTC
TRBD1	TRBV18	few	TRBJ2-1	CASSGGTGAYNEQFF	TGTGCCAGCTCAGGCGGGACAGGTGCCTACAATGAGCAGTTCTTC
NA	TRBV9	few	TRBJ2-3	CASSVGASTDTQYF	TGTGCCAGCAGCGTAGGGGCTAGCACAGATACGCAGTATTTT
NA	TRBV29-1	NA	TRBJ2-2	CSVDSGPNTGELFF	TGCAGCGTTGATTCGGGTCCGAACACCGGGGAGCTGTTTTTT
NA	TRBV6-5	NA	TRBJ1-1	CASSYSRRDHPFF	TGTGCCAGCAGTTACTCGAGGCGGGATCATCCTTTCTTT
NA	TRBV5-6	NA	TRBJ2-1	CASSGGQGGASYNEQFF	TGTGCCAGCAGCGGGGGCCAGGGAGGGGCCTCCTACAATGAGCAGTTCTTC
TRBD2	TRBV5-1	NA	TRBJ2-1	CASSGGAGGSGNEQFF	TGCGCCAGCAGCGGAGGAGCGGGGGGGAGCGGGAATGAGCAGTTCTTC
TRBD2	TRBV7-6	NA	TRBJ2-6	CASSPGGGGSPSGANVLTF	TGTGCCAGCAGCCCGGGAGGCGGAGGTTCCCCCTCTGGGGCCAACGTCCTGACTTTC
NA	TRBV11-3	NA	TRBJ2-5	CASSLVLGSETQYF	TGTGCCAGCAGCTTAGTGCTGGGGAGCGAGACCCAGTACTTC
NA	TRBV5-8	NA	TRBJ1-2	CASSLSGPRGHGYTF	TGTGCCAGCAGCTTGAGCGGGCCCCGTGGCCATGGCTACACCTTC
TRBD2	TRBV6-6	NA	TRBJ2-5	CASSSAGGRETQYF	TGTGCCAGCAGTAGCGCGGGGGGACGAGAGACCCAGTACTTC
NA	TRBV5-1	few	TRBJ2-7	CASSRGGEDEQYF	TGTGCCAGCAGCCGTGGTGGGGAGGACGAGCAGTACTTC
TRBD1	TRBV5-1	NA	TRBJ2-7	CASSLQGVSYEQYF	TGCGCCAGCAGCTTGCAGGGGGTCTCCTACGAGCAGTACTTC
NA	TRBV4-3	NA	TRBJ2-7	CASSQSGRSSYEQYF	TGCGCCAGCAGCCAAAGCGGGCGTAGCTCCTACGAGCAGTACTTC
NA	TRBV12-5	few	TRBJ1-4	CASGRSGGNEKLFF	TGTGCTAGTGGGCGTAGTGGTGGTAATGAAAAACTGTTTTTT
TRBD1	TRBV5-7	NA	TRBJ2-7	CASSFHPGQGYNEQYF	TGTGCCAGCAGCTTTCATCCGGGACAGGGGTACAACGAGCAGTACTTC
NA	TRBV4-3	once	TRBJ1-5	CASSPSPEDNQPQHF	TGCGCCAGCAGCCCGAGCCCTGAGGACAATCAGCCCCAGCATTTT
TRBD2	TRBV29-1	NA	TRBJ2-1	CSVGGGTSGGNEQFF	TGCAGCGTCGGAGGCGGGACTAGTGGAGGCAATGAGCAGTTCTTC
NA	TRBV9	medium-sized	TRBJ1-2	CASSVGTPDGYTF	TGTGCCAGCAGCGTAGGTACTCCCGATGGCTACACCTTC
TRBD1	TRBV9	NA	TRBJ1-2	CASSDGQGANYGYTF	TGTGCCAGCAGCGACGGACAGGGGGCTAACTATGGCTACACCTTC
TRBD1	TRBV4-1	NA	TRBJ1-1	CASSADREVTEAFF	TGCGCCAGCAGCGCGGACAGGGAAGTCACTGAAGCTTTCTTT
NA	TRBV27	NA	TRBJ2-3	CASSWGTSTDTQYF	TGTGCCAGCAGTTGGGGGACTAGCACAGATACGCAGTATTTT
NA	TRBV27	NA	TRBJ2-3	CASSSDFQGDTQYF	TGTGCCAGCAGTTCCGACTTCCAGGGAGATACGCAGTATTTT
TRBD2	TRBV9	NA	TRBJ2-3	CASSVRLAGVTDTQYF	TGTGCCAGCAGCGTAAGACTAGCGGGAGTGACAGATACGCAGTATTTT
NA	TRBV2	NA	TRBJ2-3	CASSAGDPLSTDTQYF	TGTGCCAGCAGTGCGGGAGATCCTTTAAGCACAGATACGCAGTATTTT
NA	TRBV9	few	TRBJ1-2	CASSPRGGPGGYTF	TGTGCCAGCAGCCCTCGTGGAGGGCCGGGGGGCTACACCTTC
NA	TRBV28	medium-sized	TRBJ2-2	CASSSVHEWRTGELFF	TGTGCCAGCAGTTCGGTTCATGAGTGGCGGACCGGGGAGCTGTTTTTT
TRBD2	TRBV7-3	NA	TRBJ2-3	CASSLTSGETDTQYF	TGTGCCAGCAGCTTAACTAGCGGGGAGACAGATACGCAGTATTTT
NA	TRBV19	few	TRBJ1-1	CASSRGGATEAFF	TGTGCCAGTAGCCGAGGGGGGGCCACTGAAGCTTTCTTT
NA	TRBV12-5	NA	TRBJ1-1	CASGLPPTEAFF	TGTGCTAGTGGTCTCCCCCCCACTGAAGCTTTCTTT
TRBD1	TRBV5-4	NA	TRBJ2-7	CASSNRDREYEQYF	TGTGCCAGCAGCAACCGGGACAGGGAATACGAGCAGTACTTC
TRBD2	TRBV6-9	NA	TRBJ2-1	CASSFHPSGGYNEQFF	TGTGCCAGCAGCTTCCACCCTAGCGGGGGGTACAATGAGCAGTTCTTC
TRBD1	TRBV27	NA	TRBJ2-5	CASSFMGQRFQETQYF	TGTGCCAGCAGTTTTATGGGACAGAGATTCCAAGAGACCCAGTACTTC
TRBD2	TRBV25-1	NA	TRBJ2-1	CASRSEKWREGNNEQFF	TGTGCCAGCAGATCAGAGAAATGGCGGGAGGGCAACAATGAGCAGTTCTTC
NA	TRBV10-3	once	TRBJ2-1	CAISDVGTRNSEQFF	TGTGCCATCAGTGATGTTGGGACAAGGAATAGTGAGCAGTTCTTC